Listed below are T cell receptor beta chains from one sample, sequenced in a study of blood T cell repertoires in COVID-19. Sequenced by immunoSEQ multiplex PCR; TCRdb stores in-frame clones only, minus some. This table has roughly 300,000 clones, roughly 90% appearing once. The sample was peripheral blood. All receptors derive from a woman in her twenties or thirties with COVID-19, enrolled during active disease. Both conserved end residues are part of each CDR3. Clone size is given for some rows only: seen once, a few or many times, or a class if the clone is expanded.

size: .
V: TRBV10-3
CDR3: CAISAGSQETQYF

size: .
V: TRBV19
CDR3: CASSRGLPQHF

size: .
V: TRBV19
CDR3: CASNKGQGAVYENTEAFF

size: .
V: TRBV6-5
CDR3: CASSQTGSNYGYTF

size: .
V: TRBV9
CDR3: CASSVGLGQGSYEQYF

size: few
V: TRBV11-2
CDR3: CASSHLAGAGISYEQYF

size: .
V: TRBV2
CDR3: CASSEEGVGSYNSPLHF

size: .
V: TRBV29-1
CDR3: CSVEGVFRAARNTEAFF

size: .
V: TRBV19
CDR3: CASSITGGRQPQHF

size: .
V: TRBV18
CDR3: CASSSREASNSPLHF

size: .
V: TRBV3-1/TRBV3-2
CDR3: CASSRRDSKQSPLHF

size: .
V: TRBV7-2
CDR3: CASSPAVTYEQFF

size: .
V: TRBV28
CDR3: CASSLTSGNTEAFF

size: once
V: TRBV7-9
CDR3: CASSLAAGGLDTQYF

size: .
V: TRBV12-5
CDR3: CASAPVPTAGEKLFF

size: .
V: TRBV6-5
CDR3: CASSSPEGRRTEAFF

size: once
V: TRBV11-2
CDR3: CASSLLRQGARNTEAFF

size: few
V: TRBV14
CDR3: CASSQDSPKGTQYF

size: .
V: TRBV7-9
CDR3: CASSRRAGLNTEAFF

size: .
V: TRBV3-1/TRBV3-2
CDR3: CATSQGRGGTQYF

size: .
V: TRBV9
CDR3: CASSPQGAGDQPQHF

size: .
V: TRBV27
CDR3: CASSKASPGGQGNYGYTF

size: .
V: TRBV18
CDR3: CASSPKREISYNEQFF

size: .
V: TRBV7-2
CDR3: CASSPAGGAVTDTQYF

size: .
V: TRBV27
CDR3: CASSLRRGNTEAFF

size: .
V: TRBV4-1
CDR3: CASSHRSGTDYNEQFF

size: .
V: TRBV6-1
CDR3: CASSDLNYGYTF

size: .
V: TRBV6-5
CDR3: CASSYSSGIYGYTF

size: once
V: TRBV6-5
CDR3: CASSLQLPSYNEQFF

size: .
V: TRBV5-1
CDR3: CASSLTSGSYNEQFF

size: many
V: TRBV29-1
CDR3: CSVVFLVTANSMNTEAFF

size: .
V: TRBV27
CDR3: CASSFKGGGVTMNTEAFF

size: .
V: TRBV24-1
CDR3: CATSDSTGTRQETQYF

size: .
V: TRBV6-1
CDR3: CASSEGAPPSYNEQFF

size: .
V: TRBV27
CDR3: CASKGIQALNQPQHF

size: .
V: TRBV6-5
CDR3: CASSLSGRSSYEQYF

size: .
V: TRBV28
CDR3: CASRDRVTYEQYF